This T cell receptor beta chain was obtained from a study of CD8 T cells in Susac syndrome. In its sample, this clonotype was seen once. The antigen remains unidentified. Germline CDR1 SGHDN, CDR2 FVKESK. The length of the CDR3 is 13 residues. V shed 6 bases and J shed 5 bases, with 14 bases lying between them. The patients with Susac syndrome were individuals who fulfilled the recently defined diagnostic criteria for disease that was either definite or probable. CD8+ and CD4+ T cells were negatively isolated; TEMRA cells were FACS-enriched. Random hexamers were used to reverse transcribe roughly 0.45 to 1 ug of RNA. Across 54 Vbeta and 13 Jbeta, immunoSEQ multiplex PCR amplified TCR beta CDR3. A single record per CDR3 protein comes from TCRdb applying MiXCR to the immunoSEQ multiplex PCR reads. The profile shows 55,000 to 80,000 distinct CDR3 sequences, roughly 93% of them singletons. Findings of the study overall: The study acknowledged a relatively small number of individuals in its TCR sequencing and HLA analysis.

The receptor was derived from a human donor with Susac syndrome. Sequenced sample: CD4+ T cells from PBMCs. This rearrangement joins TRBV14 to TRBJ2-7, with D perhaps matching TRBD1 or TRBD2 (6 bases each). The CDR3 here is CASRHQGRHEQYF. CDR3 DNA: TGTGCCAGCAGGCATCAGGGGAGGCACGAGCAGTACTTC.